This T cell receptor (beta chain) was retrieved from a study of blood T cell repertoires in COVID-19. Authors' data handling: Counts of nucleated cells, estimated from reference gene primer amplification, were obtained. Data came from immunoSEQ multiplex PCR; TCRdb stores just in-frame clones and leaves some out. V and J calls and clone size are copied from that table; D and trimming were computed from the DNA. The table records 110,000 to 150,000 clones, more than 75% of them present only once. This clone was counted ten times or more. CDR3 length equals 16 residues. The trim removed 5 bases at V and 3 bases at J, leaving 12 bases unmatched. CDR1 is SGHAT, CDR2 FQNNGV, per germline.

The sample comprised peripheral blood. The V call is TRBV11-2, the J call TRBJ2-7, with 8 nucleotides matching TRBD1. This clonotype originated in a woman in her sixties or seventies with COVID-19, enrolled during active disease. CDR3 region: CASSPQGATLYYEQYF. The CDR3 bases are TGTGCCAGCAGCCCGCAGGGGGCAACCCTCTACTACGAGCAGTACTTC.